The source of this T cell receptor (beta chain) is a study of neurological immune-mediated disorders. This clonotype came up many times. Time point indicated: longitudinal time-point 1 (baseline). MiXCR, run by TCRdb on the 5' RACE reads, gives a single entry per CDR3 protein. The data contain under 90,000 distinct CDR3 sequences, approximately 10% of them singletons. Sequenced sample: PBMCs. The source is a man aged 25 to 40 in good health.

In DNA form, the CDR3 reads TGTGCCAGCAGACCCACTAGCGCGAACACCGGGGAGCTGTTTTTT. It is translated as CASRPTSANTGELFF. The V call is TRBV12-3 or TRBV12-4, the J call TRBJ2-2, with 7 bases that match TRBD2. Trimming removed 6 bases from V and 0 bases from J; junction bases left unmatched: 4. The CDR3 runs to 15 residues.